Listed here are 17 T cell receptor beta chains from one sample, sequenced in a study of beta chain features in type 1 diabetes (dated by TCRdb to between 2018 and 2020). Points the paper makes about the study in general: Type 1 diabetes patients showed a moderate but significant shortening of TCRB CDR3 length in all four CD4+ subsets.

The method behind the library was the immunoSEQ multiplex PCR assay. The entire amount of isolated RNA was reverse transcribed using the High Capacity cDNA Reverse Transcription Kit, so the sequenced TCRB transcripts were expressed ones. In its TCRdb copy, this immuneACCESS table keeps in-frame sequences only and misses some clones. Where compared with another copy, unresolved V genes explain less than half of these, and the others have no known cause. This sample is represented by about 700,000 clones; 13% of them were singletons. 0.022% of the sample comes from the top ten. These receptors lack a known antigen. Sequences were obtained from naive CD4+ T cells from blood. The cell subset or site label, read with the paper, signifies: true naive CD4+ T cells. Receptor source: a man between 18 and 29 years old with type 1 diabetes.

For this clone: The sample holds other DNA sequences that translate to the same CDR3. The chain carries TRBV10-3 and TRBJ2-3, with 7 bases lining up with TRBD2. Germline V gene data show CDR1 as ENHRY and CDR2 as SYGVKD. J lost 3 bases, V lost 5 bases, and 2 bases had no gene match. The CDR3 covers 13 residues. CDR3 loop: CAISPGGTDTQYF. The CDR3 coding sequence is TGTGCCATCAGTCCCGGGGGGACAGATACGCAGTATTTT.

V is TRBV28 and J is TRBJ1-1; D is perhaps TRBD1 (6 bases). Germline V CDR1 and CDR2: MDHEN, SYDVKM. The CDR3 consists of 15 residues. V was trimmed by 7 bases and J by 1 base, leaving 16 bases between them. This CDR3 is CASTEGGSGNTEAFF. CDR3 DNA: TGTGCCAGCACCGAAGGGGGATCCGGGAACACTGAAGCTTTCTTT.

The chain combines TRBV5-1 with TRBJ2-5; 8 nucleotides agree with TRBD2. This CDR3 is built from 13 residues. Looked up from germline, CDR1 is SGHRS and CDR2 is YFSETQ. The trim removed 7 bases at V and 1 base at J, leaving 3 bases unmatched. This CDR3 is CASGAGVQETQYF. The CDR3 DNA sequence: TGCGCCAGCGGAGCGGGGGTCCAAGAGACCCAGTACTTC.

Only a few counts were recorded for this clone. V usage is TRBV28 and J usage is TRBJ1-2, with 9 positions matching TRBD1. The CDR3 length is 13 residues. Per the germline V gene, CDR1 is MDHEN and CDR2 is SYDVKM. J was trimmed by 7 bases and V by 6 bases; bases with no gene match: 6. The chain's CDR3 is CASSAGQGSGYTF. The CDR3 coding sequence is TGTGCCAGCAGCGCGGGACAGGGTAGTGGCTACACCTTC.

This clone was observed a handful of times. V and J are TRBV6-5 and TRBJ2-5; D may be TRBD1 (6 bases). This CDR3 has 15 amino acids. Germline V gene data show CDR1 as MNHEY and CDR2 as SVGAGI. Trimming took off 7 bases at V and 5 bases at J, with 20 bases between the two ends. For the CDR3, the DNA is TGTGCCAGCACCGTTTGGGGGCGTCTGGGGGAGACCCAGTACTTC. Amino acids: CASTVWGRLGETQYF.

The chain links TRBV13 to TRBJ2-7, with TRBD1 identical over 7 bases. This CDR3 comprises 14 residues. CDR1 and CDR2 (germline): PRHDT, FYEKMQ (reference sequence). V shed 4 bases, J shed 1 base, and the junction held 4 bases outside the gene matches. The CDR3 nucleotides are TGTGCCAGCAGCTCCGGGACAGCTTCCTACGAGCAGTACTTC. This translates into CASSSGTASYEQYF.

The V and J genes are TRBV9 and TRBJ1-2; 7 nucleotides align to TRBD1. This CDR3 region has 14 residues. The V and J ends lost 4 bases and 5 bases, in that order; junction bases with no gene match: 8. Germline V gene data show CDR1 as SGDLS and CDR2 as YYNGEE. CDR3 amino acids: CASSTNRGVYGYTF. The CDR3, as DNA: TGTGCCAGCAGCACAAACAGGGGAGTGTATGGCTACACCTTC.

This chain joins TRBV29-1 and TRBJ2-5, with a possible D match to TRBD1 (5 bases). Germline lookup yields CDR1 SQVTM and CDR2 ANQGSEA. The CDR3 covers 12 residues. V was pared by 3 bases and J by 3 bases, with 8 bases between. The CDR3 DNA sequence: TGCAGCGTTGAGGGCAGGGAAGAGACCCAGTACTTC. Amino acid sequence: CSVEGREETQYF.

This clone was seen more than once but under ten times. Other DNA sequences of this sample code for an identical CDR3. The V and J genes are TRBV5-1 and TRBJ1-1; 7 bases are shared with TRBD1. The germline gives CDR1 SGHRS, CDR2 YFSETQ. This CDR3 has 13 amino acids. J lost 4 bases, V lost 2 bases, and 2 bases had no gene match. CDR3 in DNA: TGCGCCAGCAGCTTTACAGGGGCCACTGAAGCTTTCTTT. This encodes CASSFTGATEAFF.

The J gene is TRBJ2-7, the V gene TRBV7-8; possible D gene TRBD1, 6 bases. The CDR3 runs to 14 residues. V was pared by 5 bases and J by 3 bases, with 14 bases between. Germline CDR1 and CDR2: SGHVS and FQNEAQ. The CDR3 DNA follows: TGTGCCAGCAGCCGGGACAAGAGATTCTACGAGCAGTACTTC. As protein: CASSRDKRFYEQYF.

The chain uses TRBV15 and TRBJ1-2, with 7 positions matching TRBD1. V shed 0 bases and J 5 bases; nucleotides not matched to a gene: 12. Germline V gene lookup returns CDR1 LNHNV and CDR2 YYDKDF (reference sequence). This CDR3 is 17 amino acids long. CDR3 nucleotides: TGTGCCACCAGCAGAGATTTGGTGGCAGGGGGGAATTATGGCTACACCTTC. This encodes CATSRDLVAGGNYGYTF.

The table lists this clone with a few counts. The chain is built from TRBV5-4 and TRBJ2-7; 7 nucleotides match TRBD1. This CDR3 region has 15 residues. In germline, CDR1 is SGHNT, CDR2 YYREEE (reference sequence). Losses at the gene ends were 6 bases for V and 3 bases for J; bases not matched to a gene: 12. In DNA form, the CDR3 reads TGTGCCAGCACCCCGGGGTCGGGACAGAACTACGAGCAGTACTTC. Residues: CASTPGSGQNYEQYF.

This rearrangement joins TRBV12-1 to TRBJ2-1. TRBV12-1 is a pseudogene segment. The CDR3 contains 9 residues. The CDR3 bases are TGTGCCAGCACCCTCTGGGGGTTCTTC. Translated, it gives CASTLWGFF.

The chain joins TRBV6-5 to TRBJ2-1; no clear D gene. Trimming cost V 8 bases and J 4 bases, with 6 bases left between them. The CDR3 has 11 amino acids. Per germline, CDR1 MNHEY and CDR2 SVGAGI. The CDR3 spells CASRSYNEQFF. The DNA for the CDR3 is TGTGCCAGCCGAAGTTACAATGAGCAGTTCTTC.

V is TRBV9 and J is TRBJ2-5; 7 bases are a match to TRBD2. The CDR3 has 14 amino acids. Germline loops: CDR1 SGDLS, CDR2 YYNGEE. V dropped 3 bases and J dropped 5; count of bases not matched to a gene: 7. This chain's CDR3 is CASSEERGGETQYF. CDR3 bases: TGTGCCAGCAGCGAGGAGCGGGGAGGCGAGACCCAGTACTTC.

The sample holds a few counts of this clone. The chain links TRBV30 to TRBJ1-2; D possibly corresponds to TRBD1 (5 bases). In germline, CDR1 is GTSNPN, CDR2 SVGIG (reference sequence). The CDR3 is 15 residues long. Trimming pared 1 base from V and 7 bases from J, leaving 19 bases between. CDR3 coding DNA: TGTGCCTGGAGTGCTACTGGGACCCGGGGAGGTGGCTACACCTTC. Its protein product is CAWSATGTRGGGYTF.

This chain connects TRBV7-8 to TRBJ2-5, with 7 bases fitting TRBD2. The junction had 5 bases not matched to a gene; V was cut back by 5 bases and J by 2 bases. In germline, CDR1 is SGHVS, CDR2 FQNEAQ. This CDR3 is 14 amino acids long. CDR3 residues: CASSPGTTQETQYF. The CDR3 region has the DNA TGTGCCAGCAGCCCCGGGACTACTCAAGAGACCCAGTACTTC. Full variable domain (missing parts from reference TRBV7-8 and TRBJ2-5): GAGVSQSPRYKVAKRGQDVALRCDPISGHVSLFWYQQALGQGPEFLTYFQNEAQLDKSGLPSDRFFAERPEGSVSTLKIQRTQQEDSAVYLCASSPGTTQETQYFGPGTRLLVL.